The 24 T cell receptor beta chains presented below share a single source sample, sequenced in a study of blood T cell repertoires in COVID-19. This table comes from immunoSEQ multiplex PCR, and its TCRdb copy is limited to in-frame clones, with some not included. The sample holds 140,000 or so clones, 85% seen once. The sample was peripheral blood. Receptors originate from a man aged 50 to 60 with acute or convalescent COVID-19.

This chain connects TRBV13 to TRBJ2-7, with 9 bases that match TRBD1. CDR1 and CDR2 from the germline V gene are PRHDT and FYEKMQ (reference sequence). Unmatched junction bases numbered 8, after V lost 5 bases and J lost 3 bases. The length of the CDR3 is 15 residues. CDR3 in DNA: TGTGCCAGCAGCCCATCGGGACAGGGAGGCTACGAGCAGTACTTC. Encoded protein: CASSPSGQGGYEQYF. The whole variable domain, remainder taken from reference TRBV13 and TRBJ2-7, is AAGVIQSPRHLIKEKRETATLKCYPIPRHDTVYWYQQGPGQDPQFLISFYEKMQSDKGSIPDRFSAQQFSDYHSELNMSSLELGDSALYFCASSPSGQGGYEQYFGPGTRLTVT.

DNA for the CDR3: TGTGCCAGCAGCTTAGGCCGAGCCCTACCAGGCTATGGCTACACCTTC. Translating gives CASSLGRALPGYGYTF. The chain joins TRBV11-2 to TRBJ1-2; D remains unclear. Germline-derived CDR1 and CDR2 are SGHAT and FQNNGV. The CDR3 runs 16 residues. V lost 1 base to trimming and J lost 4 bases, with 16 bases between them.

The sample holds one count of this clone. The CDR3 DNA sequence: TGTGCCAGCAGCCCTCAAGAGACCCAGTACTTC. It encodes CASSPQETQYF. The chain recombines TRBV25-1 with TRBJ2-5; D uncertain. Trimming pared 6 bases from V and 2 bases from J, leaving 4 bases between. Germline assignment: CDR1 MGHDK and CDR2 SYGVNS. The CDR3 is 11 residues long. Full variable domain (rest looked up from reference TRBV25-1 and TRBJ2-5): EADIYQTPRYLVIGTGKKITLECSQTMGHDKMYWYQQDPGMELHLIHYSYGVNSTEKGDLSSESTVSRIRTEHFPLTLESARPSHTSQYLCASSPQETQYFGPGTRLLVL.

The CDR3 nucleotides are TGTGCCAGCAGCCAAGGGAGCGGGGTTGGGAATGAGCAGTTCTTC. It yields the protein CASSQGSGVGNEQFF. The V and J genes are TRBV3-1 (or the pseudogene TRBV3-2) and TRBJ2-1; 7 bases fit TRBD2. Germline V lookup: CDR1 LGHDT, CDR2 YNNKEL (reference sequence). The ends lost 1 base at V and 7 bases at J; junction bases unmatched: 7. The CDR3 runs to 15 residues.

J is TRBJ1-1 and V is TRBV2, with 8 bases matching TRBD1. With V trimmed by 6 bases and J by 6 bases, 9 bases remained unmatched. The CDR3 sequence is 14 residues long. Per germline, CDR1 SNHLY and CDR2 FYNNEI. The CDR3 region is CASSPGQGRSEAFF. Written as DNA, the CDR3 is TGTGCCAGCAGCCCAGGACAGGGTAGGTCTGAAGCTTTCTTT.

The V and J genes are TRBV4-1 and TRBJ2-5, with TRBD2 matching over 11 bases. The junction had 9 bases not matched to a gene; V was cut back by 4 bases and J by 5 bases. Germline V gene lookup returns CDR1 MGHRA and CDR2 YSYEKL. This CDR3 contains 16 residues. The CDR3 sequence: CASSLLAGGAAETQYF. CDR3 coding DNA: TGCGCCAGCAGCCTTTTAGCGGGGGGGGCGGCTGAGACCCAGTACTTC.

The gene calls are TRBV30 and TRBJ1-1; no clear D gene. Germline assignment: CDR1 GTSNPN and CDR2 SVGIG (reference sequence). The V and J ends lost 3 bases and 5 bases respectively, with 13 bases between them. The CDR3 sequence is 13 residues long. CDR3 nucleotide sequence: TGTGCCTGGAGAAGTCAATCGGGGACTGAAGCTTTCTTT. Translation gives CAWRSQSGTEAFF.

The chain joins TRBV14 to TRBJ2-3, with a weak D call TRBD2 (5 bases). V was cut by 1 base and J by 3 bases, with 11 bases left in between. This CDR3 has 15 residues. Germline loops: CDR1 SGHDN, CDR2 FVKESK. The CDR3: CASSQGIASTDTQYF. As DNA, the CDR3 is TGTGCCAGCAGCCAAGGGATAGCGTCGACAGATACGCAGTATTTT.

This clone has just one count. The chain has TRBV3-1 (or the pseudogene TRBV3-2) and TRBJ2-7; TRBD1 matches at 11 bases. The CDR3 loop spans 15 amino acids. Losses at the gene ends were 0 bases for V and 5 bases for J; bases not matched to a gene: 3. Germline V gene sequence: CDR1 LGHDT, CDR2 YNNKEL (reference sequence). The CDR3, as DNA: TGTGCCAGCAGCCAAGAAGGGACAGGGGGTAACGAGCAGTACTTC. Translation gives CASSQEGTGGNEQYF.

This sequence joins TRBV11-3 and TRBJ2-2; 8 positions match TRBD2. Trimming took 5 bases from V and 7 from J; bases not matched to a gene: 6. In germline, CDR1 is SGHNT, CDR2 YENEEA. The CDR3 length is 14 residues. CDR3 nucleotides: TGTGCCAGCAGCGATGGGCGGGAGGTCGGGGAGCTGTTTTTT. This translates into CASSDGREVGELFF. Variable domain in full (rest from reference TRBV11-3 and TRBJ2-2): EAGVVQSPRYKIIEKKQPVAFWCNPISGHNTLYWYLQNLGQGPELLIRYENEEAVDDSQLPKDRFSAERLKGVDSTLKIQPAELGDSAVYLCASSDGREVGELFFGEGSRLTVL.

The rearrangement joins TRBV5-1 to TRBJ1-1; D is possibly TRBD1 (6 bases). CDR3 length: 14 residues. Germline V lookup: CDR1 SGHRS, CDR2 YFSETQ. Trimming left V 4 bases short and J 1 base short, with 11 bases between. The CDR3 here is CASSPGTTNTEAFF. In DNA form, the CDR3 reads TGCGCCAGCAGCCCAGGGACAACGAACACTGAAGCTTTCTTT.

This chain joins TRBV28 and TRBJ2-6; 8 nucleotides agree with TRBD1. The CDR3 has 18 amino acids. Per germline, CDR1 MDHEN and CDR2 SYDVKM. Germline trimming cut 2 bases from V and 4 bases from J; bases unmatched to any gene: 10. CDR3 in DNA: TGTGCCAGCAGTTTAAGTGCCCAGGGGGCATTCGGGGCCAACGTCCTGACTTTC. Amino acid sequence: CASSLSAQGAFGANVLTF.

The chain recombines TRBV6-5 with TRBJ2-2, with TRBD2 matching over 7 bases. Germline V gene lookup returns CDR1 MNHEY and CDR2 SVGAGI. V gave up 8 bases and J gave up 5 bases; unmatched junction bases: 8. This CDR3 has 14 amino acids. CDR3 sequence: CASGRREKTGELFF. For the CDR3, the DNA is TGTGCCAGCGGCCGGCGGGAGAAGACCGGGGAGCTGTTTTTT.

This chain connects TRBV29-1 to TRBJ2-5, with D unresolved. Germline V gene lookup returns CDR1 SQVTM and CDR2 ANQGSEA. CDR3 length equals 13 residues. V was cut by 2 bases and J by 1 base, with 8 bases left in between. CDR3 DNA sequence: TGCAGCGTTGAAACACAGTCCCAAGAGACCCAGTACTTC. Translation gives CSVETQSQETQYF.

V and J are TRBV13 and TRBJ2-3; 9 nucleotides line up with TRBD1. The CDR3 is 16 residues long. CDR1 and CDR2 (germline): PRHDT, FYEKMQ (reference sequence). V gave up 6 bases and J gave up 4 bases; unmatched junction bases: 11. This chain's CDR3 is CASRQTTGGVPDTQYF. CDR3 DNA: TGTGCCAGCAGACAAACCACAGGGGGCGTCCCAGATACGCAGTATTTT.

The J gene is TRBJ1-5, the V gene TRBV7-9; TRBD1 is a possible D gene (5 bases). Looked up from germline, CDR1 is SEHNR and CDR2 is FQNEAQ (reference sequence). The CDR3 totals 14 residues. V dropped 2 bases and J dropped 4 bases, with 9 bases sitting between them. The CDR3 reads CASSLMGGNQPQHF. The CDR3 DNA sequence: TGTGCCAGCAGCTTAATGGGGGGAAATCAGCCCCAGCATTTT. The full variable domain, its missing parts supplied by reference TRBV7-9 and TRBJ1-5, is DTGVSQNPRHKITKRGQNVTFRCDPISEHNRLYWYRQTLGQGPEFLTYFQNEAQLEKSRLLSDRFSAERPKGSFSTLEIQRTEQGDSAMYLCASSLMGGNQPQHFGDGTRLSIL.

The J gene is TRBJ2-1, the V gene TRBV6-5; 7 bases match TRBD1. Trimming took 6 bases from V and 3 from J; bases not matched to a gene: 5. Germline CDR1 reads MNHEY; CDR2 reads SVGAGI. There are 14 residues in the CDR3. The CDR3 spells CASRPGTVYNEQFF. In DNA form, the CDR3 reads TGTGCCAGCAGACCCGGGACAGTCTACAATGAGCAGTTCTTC.

The CDR3 protein is CASSVVGGRNTGELFF. DNA for the CDR3: TGTGCCAGCAGCGTAGTTGGCGGGAGGAACACCGGGGAGCTGTTTTTT. V usage is TRBV9 and J usage is TRBJ2-2; TRBD2 aligns across 7 bases. The CDR3 runs to 16 residues. J was trimmed by 1 base and V by 0 bases; bases with no gene match: 3. Per the germline V gene, CDR1 is SGDLS and CDR2 is YYNGEE.

The rearrangement links TRBV28 to TRBJ2-2, with TRBD1 identical over 7 bases. The CDR3 extends over 14 amino acids. The V and J ends lost 6 bases and 5 bases, in that order; junction bases with no gene match: 6. Per the germline V gene, CDR1 is MDHEN and CDR2 is SYDVKM. CDR3 sequence: CASSWDSRTGELFF. CDR3 bases: TGTGCCAGCAGCTGGGACAGTCGGACCGGGGAGCTGTTTTTT.

The CDR3 sequence: CASSRPTEYGYTF. For the CDR3, the DNA is TGTGCCAGCAGCCGGCCGACGGAGTATGGCTACACCTTC. This chain uses TRBV6-6 with TRBJ1-2, with D hard to call. Germline V gives CDR1 MNHNY, CDR2 SVGAGI (reference sequence). V lost 6 bases and J lost 5, with 13 bases in between. The CDR3 is 13 residues long.

The V and J genes are TRBV9 and TRBJ2-3; D is possibly TRBD1 (6 bases). CDR3 length equals 14 residues. The V gene's germline CDR1 is SGDLS and CDR2 YYNGEE. The V end lost 0 bases, the J end lost 1 base, and 6 bases lay between the germline ends. Here the CDR3 reads CASSVGTGTDTQYF. The CDR3 nucleotides are TGTGCCAGCAGCGTAGGGACAGGCACAGATACGCAGTATTTT. The full variable domain, rest sourced from reference TRBV9 and TRBJ2-3, is DSGVTQTPKHLITATGQRVTLRCSPRSGDLSVYWYQQSLDQGLQFLIQYYNGEERAKGNILERFSAQQFPDLHSELNLSSLELGDSALYFCASSVGTGTDTQYFGPGTRLTVL.

This clone came up once. The chain is built from TRBV5-6 and TRBJ1-3; the D is unclear. Deletions cut 0 bases from V and 4 bases from J, with 8 bases between. CDR3 length: 14 residues. The V gene's germline CDR1 is SGHDT and CDR2 YYEEEE. Written as DNA, the CDR3 is TGTGCCAGCAGCTTGGAGCGAACCGGAAACACCATATATTTT. It codes for CASSLERTGNTIYF.

The rearrangement uses TRBV30 and TRBJ2-1; 8 nucleotides align to TRBD2. This CDR3 region has 14 residues. V lost 4 bases to trimming and J lost 8 bases; unmatched junction nucleotides: 10. Germline CDR1 is GTSNPN and CDR2 is SVGIG (reference sequence). In nucleotides, the CDR3 is TGTGCCTGGATCGGACTAGCTTCTAGGGATGAGCAGTTCTTC. Protein sequence: CAWIGLASRDEQFF.

V gene TRBV7-8 combines with J gene TRBJ2-3; 7 bases align to TRBD2. Germline V lookup: CDR1 SGHVS, CDR2 FQNEAQ. The trim removed 2 bases at V and 0 bases at J, leaving 8 bases unmatched. The CDR3 runs to 17 residues. DNA of the CDR3: TGTGCCAGCAGCTTATCTGGGGGGAGGGCCAGCACAGATACGCAGTATTTT. This codes for CASSLSGGRASTDTQYF.